This T cell receptor beta chain was obtained from a study of T-cell memory formation after mild COVID-19. The study's findings and limits: Pre-infection memory carried some responding clones, suggesting that cross-reactive memory joined.

TCR alpha and TCR beta cDNA libraries carrying sample barcodes and UMIs were produced by 5'RACE using constant-segment primers. Via MiXCR, TCRdb re-called the 5' RACE reads, giving one row per CDR3 protein. The profile shows around 250,000 distinct CDR3 sequences, 16% of them singletons. This clonotype was picked up many times. Its antigen is unidentified. This sequence originates from a man aged 18 to 30 who had mild COVID-19 (a few samples of this study predate the infection). Cell type and time point are not known. Sequences were obtained from PBMCs or a T cell subset sorted from them (not recorded which).

CDR3: CATSRDLGDQPQHF. Here the CDR3 DNA reads TGTGCCACCAGCAGAGATTTGGGGGATCAGCCCCAGCATTTT. V usage is TRBV15 and J usage is TRBJ1-5, with a weak D call TRBD1 (5 bases). This CDR3 has 14 residues. The germline V gene encodes CDR1 LNHNV and CDR2 YYDKDF (reference sequence). V lost 0 bases to trimming and J lost 5 bases, with 8 bases between them.